Listed below are T cell receptor beta chains from one sample, sequenced in a study of blood T cell repertoires in COVID-19. The assay was immunoSEQ multiplex PCR, and TCRdb's table has in-frame clones only and misses some. The sample includes about 66,000 clones, about 86% of them seen just once. Material for sequencing was peripheral blood. These receptors were obtained from a man aged 45-65 years with active COVID-19. Both conserved end residues are part of each CDR3. A D gene is named only where the DNA matches it firmly. Rows give clone size only sometimes, using once, few, many, or a class for an expanded clone.

D gene: .; J gene: TRBJ2-5; V gene: TRBV2; CDR3 length: 14; clone size: many; CDR3 protein: CASLARPPQETQYF; CDR3 DNA: TGTGCCAGTCTTGCGCGGCCACCCCAAGAGACCCAGTACTTC
D gene: .; J gene: TRBJ2-1; V gene: TRBV6-1; CDR3 length: 13; clone size: once; CDR3 protein: CASSEAPRDRQFF; CDR3 DNA: TGTGCCAGCAGTGAAGCGCCGAGAGATCGGCAGTTCTTC
D gene: TRBD2; J gene: TRBJ2-2; V gene: TRBV7-7; CDR3 length: 17; clone size: .; CDR3 protein: CASSHPAGGPNTGELFF; CDR3 DNA: TGTGCCAGCAGTCATCCGGCGGGAGGGCCAAACACCGGGGAGCTGTTTTTT
D gene: .; J gene: TRBJ2-7; V gene: TRBV10-3; CDR3 length: 11; clone size: .; CDR3 protein: CAISPSYEQYF; CDR3 DNA: TGTGCCATCAGTCCGTCCTACGAGCAGTACTTC
D gene: TRBD1; J gene: TRBJ2-2; V gene: TRBV18; CDR3 length: 16; clone size: .; CDR3 protein: CATTGQGARNTGELFF; CDR3 DNA: TGTGCCACGACGGGACAGGGGGCCAGGAACACCGGGGAGCTGTTTTTT
D gene: TRBD1; J gene: TRBJ1-2; V gene: TRBV19; CDR3 length: 13; clone size: .; CDR3 protein: CASSYGTGDGYTF; CDR3 DNA: TGTGCCAGTAGTTACGGGACAGGGGATGGCTACACCTTC
D gene: TRBD2; J gene: TRBJ2-2; V gene: TRBV3-1/TRBV3-2; CDR3 length: 17; clone size: .; CDR3 protein: CASSHNRLAGGTGELFF; CDR3 DNA: TGTGCCAGCAGCCATAATCGACTAGCGGGTGGAACCGGGGAGCTGTTTTTT
D gene: .; J gene: TRBJ1-1; V gene: TRBV6-6; CDR3 length: 14; clone size: few; CDR3 protein: CASSYSSVNTEAFF; CDR3 DNA: TGTGCCAGCAGTTACTCGTCGGTGAACACTGAAGCTTTCTTT
D gene: .; J gene: TRBJ1-5; V gene: TRBV5-5; CDR3 length: 14; clone size: .; CDR3 protein: CASTFDTGWQPQHF; CDR3 DNA: TGTGCCAGCACTTTCGACACAGGGTGGCAGCCCCAGCATTTT
D gene: .; J gene: TRBJ2-1; V gene: TRBV7-2; CDR3 length: 14; clone size: .; CDR3 protein: CASSSSGLAYEQFF; CDR3 DNA: TGTGCCAGCAGCTCCTCTGGGCTAGCCTATGAGCAGTTCTTC
D gene: .; J gene: TRBJ1-1; V gene: TRBV5-1; CDR3 length: 14; clone size: .; CDR3 protein: CASRPEVARGEAFF; CDR3 DNA: TGCGCCAGCCGTCCAGAAGTCGCCCGGGGTGAAGCTTTCTTT
D gene: .; J gene: TRBJ2-5; V gene: TRBV9; CDR3 length: 15; clone size: .; CDR3 protein: CASSVAPGSQETQYF; CDR3 DNA: TGTGCCAGCAGCGTAGCCCCGGGATCTCAAGAGACCCAGTACTTC
D gene: .; J gene: TRBJ2-2; V gene: TRBV7-9; CDR3 length: 17; clone size: .; CDR3 protein: CASSLGPGHPNTGELFF; CDR3 DNA: TGTGCCAGCAGCTTAGGACCGGGACATCCGAACACCGGGGAGCTGTTTTTT
D gene: TRBD2; J gene: TRBJ2-4; V gene: TRBV5-5; CDR3 length: 18; clone size: .; CDR3 protein: CASSLPQTTSGRGNIQYF; CDR3 DNA: TGTGCCAGCAGCTTGCCCCAAACGACTAGCGGGAGAGGAAACATTCAGTACTTC
D gene: .; J gene: TRBJ1-5; V gene: TRBV2; CDR3 length: 15; clone size: .; CDR3 protein: CASQRGGKGNQPQHF; CDR3 DNA: TGTGCCAGCCAACGGGGGGGGAAGGGCAATCAGCCCCAGCATTTT
D gene: .; J gene: TRBJ2-5; V gene: TRBV24-1; CDR3 length: 12; clone size: .; CDR3 protein: CATSETSETQYF; CDR3 DNA: TGTGCCACCAGTGAGACATCTGAGACCCAGTACTTC
D gene: .; J gene: TRBJ2-3; V gene: TRBV12-3/TRBV12-4; CDR3 length: 12; clone size: .; CDR3 protein: CASSLSAGTQYF; CDR3 DNA: TGTGCCAGCAGTTTATCGGCGGGTACGCAGTATTTT
D gene: TRBD1; J gene: TRBJ1-4; V gene: TRBV7-6; CDR3 length: 15; clone size: .; CDR3 protein: CASSSSRGREEKLFF; CDR3 DNA: TGTGCCAGCAGCTCGTCCAGGGGGCGGGAGGAAAAACTGTTTTTT
D gene: .; J gene: TRBJ2-3; V gene: TRBV19; CDR3 length: 14; clone size: .; CDR3 protein: CASSIRGGTDTQYF; CDR3 DNA: TGTGCCAGTAGTATACGGGGTGGAACAGATACGCAGTATTTT
D gene: .; J gene: TRBJ1-2; V gene: TRBV18; CDR3 length: 13; clone size: .; CDR3 protein: CASSPPAGYGYTF; CDR3 DNA: TGTGCCAGCTCACCACCGGCAGGCTATGGCTACACCTTC
D gene: .; J gene: TRBJ1-6; V gene: TRBV5-1; CDR3 length: 15; clone size: .; CDR3 protein: CASSLQGEGNSPLHF; CDR3 DNA: TGCGCCAGCAGCTTACAGGGAGAAGGAAATTCACCCCTCCACTTT
D gene: .; J gene: TRBJ1-1; V gene: TRBV5-1; CDR3 length: 15; clone size: .; CDR3 protein: CASSLGGEMNTEAFF; CDR3 DNA: TGCGCCAGCAGCTTGGGGGGCGAGATGAACACTGAAGCTTTCTTT
D gene: TRBD2; J gene: TRBJ2-3; V gene: TRBV27; CDR3 length: 16; clone size: once; CDR3 protein: CASSLMPAGVSDTQYF; CDR3 DNA: TGTGCCAGCAGTTTAATGCCAGCGGGAGTGTCAGATACGCAGTATTTT
D gene: .; J gene: TRBJ1-1; V gene: TRBV19; CDR3 length: 14; clone size: .; CDR3 protein: CASSRTVGGTEAFF; CDR3 DNA: TGTGCCAGTAGTCGGACAGTTGGAGGCACTGAAGCTTTCTTT
D gene: .; J gene: TRBJ2-3; V gene: TRBV7-6; CDR3 length: 12; clone size: once; CDR3 protein: CASSLSEDTQYF; CDR3 DNA: TGTGCCAGCAGCCTTAGTGAAGATACGCAGTATTTT
D gene: .; J gene: TRBJ1-1; V gene: TRBV5-6; CDR3 length: 14; clone size: medium-sized; CDR3 protein: CASSLGGLNTEAFF; CDR3 DNA: TGTGCCAGCAGCTTGGGAGGATTGAACACTGAAGCTTTCTTT
D gene: .; J gene: TRBJ2-3; V gene: TRBV6-6; CDR3 length: 14; clone size: .; CDR3 protein: CASSYTRGTDTQYF; CDR3 DNA: TGTGCCAGCAGTTATACTAGGGGCACAGATACGCAGTATTTT
D gene: .; J gene: TRBJ2-2; V gene: TRBV18; CDR3 length: 17; clone size: .; CDR3 protein: CASSHASLARNTGELFF; CDR3 DNA: TGTGCCAGCTCACACGCGAGTCTAGCGAGAAACACCGGGGAGCTGTTTTTT
D gene: .; J gene: TRBJ2-6; V gene: TRBV7-9; CDR3 length: 14; clone size: .; CDR3 protein: CASSYWSGANVLTF; CDR3 DNA: TGTGCCAGCAGCTATTGGAGTGGGGCCAACGTCCTGACTTTC
D gene: TRBD2; J gene: TRBJ2-3; V gene: TRBV6-4; CDR3 length: 16; clone size: .; CDR3 protein: CASSWTSGGAADTQYF; CDR3 DNA: TGTGCCAGCAGTTGGACTAGCGGGGGGGCCGCAGATACGCAGTATTTT
D gene: TRBD2; J gene: TRBJ2-1; V gene: TRBV18; CDR3 length: 16; clone size: .; CDR3 protein: CASRGLAGGSYNEQFF; CDR3 DNA: TGTGCCAGCCGCGGGCTAGCGGGAGGTTCCTACAATGAGCAGTTCTTC
D gene: .; J gene: TRBJ2-7; V gene: TRBV12-3/TRBV12-4; CDR3 length: 12; clone size: .; CDR3 protein: CASGTTSYEQYF; CDR3 DNA: TGTGCCAGTGGGACAACCTCCTACGAGCAGTACTTC
D gene: .; J gene: TRBJ1-2; V gene: TRBV29-1; CDR3 length: 12; clone size: .; CDR3 protein: CSVEGEGYGYTF; CDR3 DNA: TGCAGCGTTGAAGGGGAGGGCTATGGCTACACCTTC
D gene: .; J gene: TRBJ1-3; V gene: TRBV6-5; CDR3 length: 14; clone size: .; CDR3 protein: CASSYDSSGNTIYF; CDR3 DNA: TGTGCCAGCAGTTACGACAGCTCTGGAAACACCATATATTTT
D gene: .; J gene: TRBJ1-5; V gene: TRBV6-5; CDR3 length: 15; clone size: few; CDR3 protein: CASGKQVSDNQPQHF; CDR3 DNA: TGTGCCAGCGGTAAACAGGTCTCGGACAATCAGCCCCAGCATTTT